This TCR beta chain was recovered during a study of T cells in localized non-small cell lung cancer. Some clones are missing from TCRdb's copy, which holds only in-frame ones; the method was immunoSEQ multiplex PCR. The table includes tens of thousands of clones, 85% to 95% detected once. V was clipped by 5 bases and J by 5 bases, with 12 bases between them. Germline V gene lookup returns CDR1 MNHEY and CDR2 SMNVEV (reference sequence). This CDR3 has 13 residues. On this clone: Its specificity is not known.

Study conclusions and caveats: Greater blood T cell density accompanied longer overall survival. Clonality of T cells reached its maximum in uninvolved adjacent lung, surpassing tumor. Within adjacent lung there appeared a median approximately 60 of the top 100 tumor clones.

This sequence was found in a woman aged 40-70 years with stage I lung adenocarcinoma. The chain is built from TRBV27 and TRBJ2-5, with D possibly matching TRBD2 (6 bases). The input for sequencing was peripheral blood, taken before any cancer treatment. CDR3 nucleotides: TGTGCCAGCAGTCCCGGGGGTAGGGAGACCCAGTACTTC. Protein sequence: CASSPGGRETQYF.